This T cell receptor beta chain stems from a study of blood T cell repertoires in COVID-19. Only in-frame clones appear in the TCRdb table, and some are missing; sequencing was by immunoSEQ multiplex PCR. The sample contains more than 35,000 clones, roughly 80% of which appear only once. The CDR3 length is 15 residues. The germline gives CDR1 LNHNV, CDR2 YYDKDF (reference sequence). Germline trimming cut 4 bases from V and 4 bases from J; bases unmatched to any gene: 8. The chain uses TRBV15 and TRBJ2-3, with 7 bases lining up with TRBD1. The specimen was peripheral blood. This receptor was taken from a middle-aged man with active or convalescent COVID-19. The CDR3 loop is CATSTKTGAPDTQYF. The DNA for the CDR3 is TGTGCCACCAGCACCAAAACAGGGGCCCCAGATACGCAGTATTTT.